This TCR beta chain is drawn from a study of T cells after yellow fever vaccination. Study-level background: Some fractions had low cell numbers, and these were prepared with SMART-Seq v4 Ultra Low Input. Study-wide findings and caveats: Clonotype sharing between CD4 and CD8 compartments was small. The secondary response was weaker but peaked faster, day 5 versus 15. Among primary-vaccination clones, most reappeared after the booster, at around 97% for CD4 and 85% to 90% for CD8.

A few counts support this clonotype. Its antigen is unidentified. Each CDR3 protein gets one entry after TCRdb re-called the 5' RACE reads with MiXCR. The table records about 99,000 distinct CDR3 sequences, approximately 5.5% of them present only once. The CDR3 is 14 amino acids. V gave up 0 bases and J gave up 7 bases; unmatched junction bases: 3. Germline V lookup: CDR1 MNHEY, CDR2 SVGAGI. The rearrangement uses TRBV6-5 and TRBJ2-1; 7 bases are a match to TRBD2. Sequenced material: CD8+ T cells sorted from PBMCs, taken 10 days after the yellow fever booster vaccination. The sequence was obtained from a man between 18 and 35 years old who received the YFV17D yellow fever vaccine. The CDR3 DNA reads as TGTGCCAGCAGTTACTCCCGAGCGGGGAATGAGCAGTTCTTC. Its translation: CASSYSRAGNEQFF.